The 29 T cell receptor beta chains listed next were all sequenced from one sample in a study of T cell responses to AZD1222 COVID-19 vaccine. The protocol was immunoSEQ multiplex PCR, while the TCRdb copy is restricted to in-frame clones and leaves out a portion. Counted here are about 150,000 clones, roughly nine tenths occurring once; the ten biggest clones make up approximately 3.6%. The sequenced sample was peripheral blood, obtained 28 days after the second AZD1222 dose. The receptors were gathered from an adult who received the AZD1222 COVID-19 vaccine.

The CDR3 is CASSPGQINQPQHF. The CDR3 DNA follows: TGTGCCAGCAGCCCGGGACAGATCAATCAGCCCCAGCATTTT. V is TRBV27 and J is TRBJ1-5; 7 bases align to TRBD1. CDR3 length equals 14 residues. The germline V gene has CDR1 MNHEY and CDR2 SMNVEV (reference sequence). J lost 3 bases, V lost 6 bases, and 5 bases had no gene match.

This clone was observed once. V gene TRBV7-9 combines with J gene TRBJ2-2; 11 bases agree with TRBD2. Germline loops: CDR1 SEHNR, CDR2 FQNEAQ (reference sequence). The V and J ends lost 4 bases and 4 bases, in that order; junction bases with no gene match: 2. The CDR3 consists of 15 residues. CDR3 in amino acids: CASSSLAGGTGELFF. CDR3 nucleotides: TGTGCCAGCAGCTCCCTAGCGGGAGGCACCGGGGAGCTGTTTTTT.

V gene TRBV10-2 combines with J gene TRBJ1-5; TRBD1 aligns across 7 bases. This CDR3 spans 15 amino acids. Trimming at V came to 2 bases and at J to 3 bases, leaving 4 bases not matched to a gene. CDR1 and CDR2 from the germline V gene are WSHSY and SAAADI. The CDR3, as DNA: TGCGCCAGCAGTGAGGACAGGGTGGTCAATCAGCCCCAGCATTTT. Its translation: CASSEDRVVNQPQHF.

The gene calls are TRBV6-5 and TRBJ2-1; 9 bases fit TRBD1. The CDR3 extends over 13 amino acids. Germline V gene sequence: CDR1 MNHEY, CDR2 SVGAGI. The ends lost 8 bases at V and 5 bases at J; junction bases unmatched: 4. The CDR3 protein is CASQTGGHNEQFF. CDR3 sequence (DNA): TGTGCCAGCCAGACAGGGGGACACAATGAGCAGTTCTTC.

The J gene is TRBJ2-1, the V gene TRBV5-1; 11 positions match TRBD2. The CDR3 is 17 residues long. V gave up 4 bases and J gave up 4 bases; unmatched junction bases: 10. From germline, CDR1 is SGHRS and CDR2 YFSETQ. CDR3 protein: CASSAGTSGGGYNEQFF. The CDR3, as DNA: TGCGCCAGCAGCGCTGGGACTAGCGGAGGGGGGTACAATGAGCAGTTCTTC.

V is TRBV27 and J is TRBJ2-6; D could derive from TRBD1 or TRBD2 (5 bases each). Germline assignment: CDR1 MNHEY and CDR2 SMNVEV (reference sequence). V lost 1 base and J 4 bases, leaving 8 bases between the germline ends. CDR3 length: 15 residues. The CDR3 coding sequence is TGTGCCAGCAGTTTATTTGGGACCGGGGCCAACGTCCTGACTTTC. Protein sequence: CASSLFGTGANVLTF.

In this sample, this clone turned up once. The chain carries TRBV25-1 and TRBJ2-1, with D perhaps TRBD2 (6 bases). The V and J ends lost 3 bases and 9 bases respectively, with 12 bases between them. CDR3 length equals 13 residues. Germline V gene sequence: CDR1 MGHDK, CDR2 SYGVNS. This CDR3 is CASSDTSYAEQFF. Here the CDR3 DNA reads TGTGCCAGCAGTGACACTAGCTACGCTGAGCAGTTCTTC.

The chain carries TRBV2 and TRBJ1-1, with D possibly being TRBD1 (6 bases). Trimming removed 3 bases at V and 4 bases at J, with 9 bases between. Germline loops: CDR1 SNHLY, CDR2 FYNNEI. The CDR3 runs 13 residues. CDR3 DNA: TGTGCCAGCAGTGAGGTCAGGGGCACTGAAGCTTTCTTT. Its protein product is CASSEVRGTEAFF.

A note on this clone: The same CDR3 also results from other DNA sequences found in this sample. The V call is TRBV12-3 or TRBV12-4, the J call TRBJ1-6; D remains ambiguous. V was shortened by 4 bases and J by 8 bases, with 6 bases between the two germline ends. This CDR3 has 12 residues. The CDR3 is CASSSGDSPLHF. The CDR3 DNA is TGTGCCAGCAGTTCCGGGGATTCACCCCTCCACTTT.

The CDR3: CASTSGGLAGALRETQYF. In DNA form, the CDR3 reads TGCGCCAGCACCTCTGGGGGACTAGCGGGAGCATTGAGAGAGACCCAGTACTTC. This sequence joins TRBV5-1 and TRBJ2-5; TRBD2 aligns across 14 bases. CDR1 and CDR2 from the germline V gene are SGHRS and YFSETQ. Germline trimming cut 6 bases from V and 4 bases from J; bases unmatched to any gene: 14. The CDR3 is made up of 18 amino acids.

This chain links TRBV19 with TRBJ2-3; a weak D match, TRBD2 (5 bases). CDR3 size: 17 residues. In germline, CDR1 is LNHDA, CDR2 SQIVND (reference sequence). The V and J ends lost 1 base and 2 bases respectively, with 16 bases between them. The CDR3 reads CASSIVGHQTNTDTQYF. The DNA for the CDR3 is TGTGCCAGTAGTATAGTAGGGCATCAGACTAACACAGATACGCAGTATTTT.

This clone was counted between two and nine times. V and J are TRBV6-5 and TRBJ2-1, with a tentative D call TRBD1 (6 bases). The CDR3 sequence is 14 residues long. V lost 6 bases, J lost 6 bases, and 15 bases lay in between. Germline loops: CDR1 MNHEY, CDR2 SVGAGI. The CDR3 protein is CASRHRDLINEQFF. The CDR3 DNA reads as TGTGCCAGCAGACACAGGGATTTGATCAATGAGCAGTTCTTC.

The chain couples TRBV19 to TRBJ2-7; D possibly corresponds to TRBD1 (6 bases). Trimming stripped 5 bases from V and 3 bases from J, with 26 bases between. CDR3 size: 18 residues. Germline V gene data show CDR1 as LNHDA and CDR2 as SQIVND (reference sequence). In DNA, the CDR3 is TGTGCCAGTAGTTCGACAGGTTACCACCCCCGCTCGAACTACGAGCAGTACTTC. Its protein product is CASSSTGYHPRSNYEQYF.

In nucleotides, the CDR3 is TGTGCCAGCAGTTGGGGGGGAGGGTCACCCCTCCACTTT. Its protein is CASSWGGGSPLHF. The rearrangement uses TRBV12-3 or TRBV12-4 and TRBJ1-6, with D possibly being TRBD1 (5 bases). The length of the CDR3 is 13 residues. V was shortened by 4 bases and J by 10 bases, with 11 bases between the two germline ends.

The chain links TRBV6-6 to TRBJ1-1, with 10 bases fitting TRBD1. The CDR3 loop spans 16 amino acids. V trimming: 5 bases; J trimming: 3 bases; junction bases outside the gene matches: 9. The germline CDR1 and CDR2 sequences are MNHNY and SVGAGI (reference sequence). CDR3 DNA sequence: TGTGCCAGCAGTGCAGGCCGGACAGGGGGGGACACTGAAGCTTTCTTT. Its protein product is CASSAGRTGGDTEAFF.

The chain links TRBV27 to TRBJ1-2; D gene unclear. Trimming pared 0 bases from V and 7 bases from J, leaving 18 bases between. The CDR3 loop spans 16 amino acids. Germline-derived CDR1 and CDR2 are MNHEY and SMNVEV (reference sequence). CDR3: CASSLSYAQRKGGYTF. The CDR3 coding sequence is TGTGCCAGCAGTTTATCTTACGCCCAGAGAAAGGGTGGCTACACCTTC.

The CDR3 sequence is CATQPSTNEKLFF. The CDR3 DNA reads TGTGCCACCCAGCCGTCGACTAATGAAAAACTGTTTTTT. The chain joins TRBV2 to TRBJ1-4; no definite D call. Germline V CDR1 and CDR2: SNHLY, FYNNEI. This CDR3 contains 13 residues. V dropped 10 bases and J dropped 2 bases, with 11 bases sitting between them.

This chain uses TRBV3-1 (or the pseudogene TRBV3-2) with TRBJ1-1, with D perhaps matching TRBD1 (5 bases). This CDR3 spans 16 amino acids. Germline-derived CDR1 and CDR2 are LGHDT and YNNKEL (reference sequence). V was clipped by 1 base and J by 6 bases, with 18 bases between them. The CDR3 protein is CASSQGPGQPSPEAFF. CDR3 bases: TGTGCCAGCAGCCAAGGTCCAGGGCAGCCAAGCCCTGAAGCTTTCTTT.

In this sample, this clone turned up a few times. As DNA, the CDR3 is TGCGCCAGCAGCTTTCAACAGGGGGAAACGTGGCCCCTCCACTTT. The encoded protein is CASSFQQGETWPLHF. The chain employs TRBV5-1 and TRBJ1-6; 8 bases fit TRBD1. CDR1 and CDR2 (germline): SGHRS, YFSETQ. This CDR3 is 15 amino acids long. With 2 bases clipped from V and 13 bases from J, the junction kept 11 bases outside the gene matches.

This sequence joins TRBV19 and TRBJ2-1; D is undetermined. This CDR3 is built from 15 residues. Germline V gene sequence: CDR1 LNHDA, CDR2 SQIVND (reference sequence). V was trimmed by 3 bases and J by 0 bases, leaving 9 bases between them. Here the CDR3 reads CASSIDRSSYNEQFF. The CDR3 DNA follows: TGTGCCAGTAGTATTGACCGATCCTCCTACAATGAGCAGTTCTTC.

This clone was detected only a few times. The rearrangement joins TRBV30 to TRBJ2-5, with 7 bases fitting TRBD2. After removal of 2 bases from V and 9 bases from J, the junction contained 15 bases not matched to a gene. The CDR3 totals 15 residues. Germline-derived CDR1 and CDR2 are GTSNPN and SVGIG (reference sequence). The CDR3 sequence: CAWSLPSGARWSQYF. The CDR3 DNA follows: TGTGCCTGGAGTCTCCCTAGCGGAGCTCGGTGGTCCCAGTACTTC.

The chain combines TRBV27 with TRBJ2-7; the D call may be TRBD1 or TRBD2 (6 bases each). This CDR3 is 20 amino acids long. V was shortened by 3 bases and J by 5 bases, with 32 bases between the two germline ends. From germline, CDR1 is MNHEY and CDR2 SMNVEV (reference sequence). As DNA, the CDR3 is TGTGCCAGCAGTTTCCTCTCAAAACCCACCATCCCGGGGGCGTTCCACGAGCAGTACTTC. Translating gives CASSFLSKPTIPGAFHEQYF.

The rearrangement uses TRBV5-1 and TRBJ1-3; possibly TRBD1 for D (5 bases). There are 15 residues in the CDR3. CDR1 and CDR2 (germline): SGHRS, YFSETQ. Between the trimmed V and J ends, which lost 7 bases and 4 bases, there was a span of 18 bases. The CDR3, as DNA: TGCGCCAGCTCTAAATCAGGGAATGACGGAAACACCATATATTTT. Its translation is CASSKSGNDGNTIYF.

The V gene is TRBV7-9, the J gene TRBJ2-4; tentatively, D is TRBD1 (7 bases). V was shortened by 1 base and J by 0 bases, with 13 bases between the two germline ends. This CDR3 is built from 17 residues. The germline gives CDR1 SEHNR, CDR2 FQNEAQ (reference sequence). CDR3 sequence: CASSLVGRGEAKNIQYF. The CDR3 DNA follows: TGTGCCAGCAGCTTAGTTGGCAGGGGGGAAGCCAAAAACATTCAGTACTTC. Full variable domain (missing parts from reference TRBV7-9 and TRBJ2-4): DTGVSQNPRHKITKRGQNVTFRCDPISEHNRLYWYRQTLGQGPEFLTYFQNEAQLEKSRLLSDRFSAERPKGSFSTLEIQRTEQGDSAMYLCASSLVGRGEAKNIQYFGAGTRLSVL.

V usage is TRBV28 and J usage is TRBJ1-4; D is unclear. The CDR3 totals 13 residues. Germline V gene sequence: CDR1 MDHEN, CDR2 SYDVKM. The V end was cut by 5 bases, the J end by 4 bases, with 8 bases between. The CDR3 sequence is CASSHGRNEKLFF. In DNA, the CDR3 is TGTGCCAGCAGTCACGGACGTAATGAAAAACTGTTTTTT. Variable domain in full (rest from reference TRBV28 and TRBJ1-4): DVKVTQSSRYLVKRTGEKVFLECVQDMDHENMFWYRQDPGLGLRLIYFSYDVKMKEKGDIPEGYSVSREKKERFSLILESASTNQTSMYLCASSHGRNEKLFFGSGTQLSVL.

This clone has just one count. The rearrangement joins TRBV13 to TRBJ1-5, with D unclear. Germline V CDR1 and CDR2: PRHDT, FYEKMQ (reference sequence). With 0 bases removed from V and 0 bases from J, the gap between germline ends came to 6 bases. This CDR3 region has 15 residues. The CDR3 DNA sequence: TGTGCCAGCAGCTTAGGCGGATTTAGCAATCAGCCCCAGCATTTT. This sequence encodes CASSLGGFSNQPQHF.

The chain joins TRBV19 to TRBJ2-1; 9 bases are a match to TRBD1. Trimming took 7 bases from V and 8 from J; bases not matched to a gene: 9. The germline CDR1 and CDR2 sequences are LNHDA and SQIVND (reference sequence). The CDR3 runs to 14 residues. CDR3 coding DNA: TGTGCCAGTATAGGACAGGGGAAATTCGATGAGCAGTTCTTC. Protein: CASIGQGKFDEQFF.

The CDR3 loop reads CASSEGSPYGYTF. CDR3 coding DNA: TGTGCCAGCAGTGAAGGGTCCCCCTATGGCTACACCTTC. The chain employs TRBV2 and TRBJ1-2; D unresolved. V dropped 1 base and J dropped 4 bases, with 7 bases sitting between them. Germline V lookup: CDR1 SNHLY, CDR2 FYNNEI. CDR3 length: 13 residues.

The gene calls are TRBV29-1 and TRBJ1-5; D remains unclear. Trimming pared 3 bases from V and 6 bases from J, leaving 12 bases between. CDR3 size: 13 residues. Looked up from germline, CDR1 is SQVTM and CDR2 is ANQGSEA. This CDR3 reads CSVEPKEGQPQHF. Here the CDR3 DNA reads TGCAGCGTTGAGCCTAAAGAGGGTCAGCCCCAGCATTTT.